The 14 T cell receptor beta chains presented below share a single source sample, sequenced in a study of breast tumors, draining lymph nodes, adjacent tissues. Samples came from axillary lymph nodes draining the breast cancer. In TCRdb, the multiplex PCR reads were re-called with MiXCR into one record per CDR3 protein. Seen here are about 230,000 distinct CDR3 sequences, about 30% observed once, and the top ten hold approximately 1.4%. Sample: axillary lymph node tissue. The source of these receptors is a female donor with breast cancer. Some clones in this sample may be carry-over from other donors' samples.

The sample holds many counts of this clonotype. The rearrangement uses TRBV5-1 and TRBJ2-2; 13 nucleotides match TRBD2. J lost 4 bases, V lost 4 bases, and 16 bases had no gene match. Germline CDR1 and CDR2: SGHRS and YFSETQ. CDR3 size: 20 residues. The CDR3 DNA reads TGCGCCAGCAGCCTTATTCCGGGACTAGCGGGAAGGGGTAGCACCGGGGAGCTGTTTTTT. Translating gives CASSLIPGLAGRGSTGELFF. Full variable domain (rest looked up from reference TRBV5-1 and TRBJ2-2): KAGVTQTPRYLIKTRGQQVTLSCSPISGHRSVSWYQQTPGQGLQFLFEYFSETQRNKGNFPGRFSGRQFSNSRSEMNVSTLELGDSALYLCASSLIPGLAGRGSTGELFFGEGSRLTVL.

This clonotype was detected ten times or more. The rearrangement joins TRBV4-2 to TRBJ1-3; D is unclear. V lost 0 bases and J 5 bases, leaving 17 bases between the germline ends. Looked up from germline, CDR1 is LGHNA and CDR2 is YNFKEQ. The CDR3 runs 17 residues. In DNA, the CDR3 is TGTGCCAGCAGCCAAGAGGCCCCTCAACTTTCCCGAAACACCATATATTTT. This encodes CASSQEAPQLSRNTIYF.

This clonotype showed up just a few times. The chain recombines TRBV28 with TRBJ2-1, with 14 bases matching TRBD2. Germline V gene lookup returns CDR1 MDHEN and CDR2 SYDVKM. V gave up 2 bases and J gave up 14 bases; unmatched junction bases: 8. The CDR3 loop spans 15 amino acids. The CDR3 coding sequence is TGTGCCAGCAGTTTACCCGGGACTAGCGGGAGCGCGGAGTTCTTC. Protein product: CASSLPGTSGSAEFF.

This clonotype has only a few counts. A read error may be the cause here, since a much bigger clone is one base away. The conserved phenylalanine or tryptophan normally closing the CDR3 is absent here, so this likely arose from a read error. The chain has TRBV7-2 and TRBJ2-7; D uncertain. Germline assignment: CDR1 SGHTA and CDR2 FQGNSA. Trimming pared 5 bases from V and 6 bases from J, leaving 17 bases between. The CDR3 contains 14 residues. DNA of the CDR3: TGTGCCAGCAGCATCCGACGTATGGGGATCGAGCAGTACCTC. This encodes CASSIRRMGIEQYL.

Notes on this clonotype: A much larger clone differs from this one at a single base, so this may be a read error. The CDR3 carries no conserved terminal phenylalanine or tryptophan, so it likely arises from a read error. The chain carries TRBV30 and TRBJ1-2; a weak D match, TRBD1 (5 bases). Trimming took off 4 bases at V and 6 bases at J, with 15 bases between the two ends. Per germline, CDR1 GTSNPN and CDR2 SVGIG (reference sequence). The CDR3 spans 13 residues. The chain's CDR3 is CAWTPRGRHGYTS. The CDR3 nucleotides are TGTGCCTGGACCCCGCGGGGGAGGCATGGCTACACCTCC.

This clonotype was found a few times. This may be a read error, as it is one base from a much larger clone. The chain carries TRBV11-2 and TRBJ2-5, with D perhaps TRBD1 (5 bases). Germline V gene data show CDR1 as SGHAT and CDR2 as FQNNGV. The V end was cut by 1 base, the J end by 4 bases, with 10 bases between. The CDR3 sequence is 14 residues long. The CDR3 DNA sequence: TGTGCCAGCAGCTTAGTCTGGGGCCCAGAGACCCAGTACTTC. Translating gives CASSLVWGPETQYF.

This clonotype was recorded at least ten times. The chain couples TRBV11-3 to TRBJ2-3; D gene ambiguous. The V end was cut by 2 bases, the J end by 1 base, with 10 bases between. Germline assignment: CDR1 SGHNT and CDR2 YENEEA. The CDR3 totals 15 residues. As DNA, the CDR3 is TGTGCCAGCAGCTTACATTGGCTCCGCACAGATACGCAGTATTTT. This sequence encodes CASSLHWLRTDTQYF. Complete variable domain (other parts from reference TRBV11-3 and TRBJ2-3): EAGVVQSPRYKIIEKKQPVAFWCNPISGHNTLYWYLQNLGQGPELLIRYENEEAVDDSQLPKDRFSAERLKGVDSTLKIQPAELGDSAVYLCASSLHWLRTDTQYFGPGTRLTVL.

CDR3 bases: TGTGCCAGCAGTTTAGGAGACAGAACTATCGGGGAGCTGTTTTTT. Translating gives CASSLGDRTIGELFF. The chain couples TRBV27 to TRBJ2-2; maybe TRBD1 (5 bases). The CDR3 runs to 15 residues. V lost 2 bases and J 7 bases, leaving 14 bases between the germline ends. Germline V CDR1 and CDR2: MNHEY, SMNVEV (reference sequence).

This clonotype was seen repeatedly, ten times or more. The V gene is TRBV7-3, the J gene TRBJ2-5; 10 bases agree with TRBD1. The CDR3 runs 14 residues. Germline V CDR1 and CDR2: SGHTA, FQGTGA. Germline trimming cut 3 bases from V and 5 bases from J; bases unmatched to any gene: 3. CDR3 amino acids: CASSFDRGLETQYF. CDR3 coding DNA: TGTGCCAGCAGCTTTGACAGGGGGCTGGAGACCCAGTACTTC.

This clonotype has only a few counts. The genes are TRBV28 and TRBJ1-2; the D gene is possibly TRBD1 (6 bases). The CDR3 extends over 17 amino acids. V lost 1 base, J lost 3 bases, and 18 bases lay in between. Germline CDR1 MDHEN, CDR2 SYDVKM. Here the CDR3 DNA reads TGTGCCAGCAGTTTATTTGGTACTGGGGGGCAGTACTATGGCTACACCTTC. It specifies CASSLFGTGGQYYGYTF.

This clonotype was detected many times. The CDR3 coding sequence is TGTGCCAGCAGCCGCGGGAGGGCCGTGTACAATGAGCAGTTCTTC. Its protein is CASSRGRAVYNEQFF. V usage is TRBV11-3 and J usage is TRBJ2-1; the match to TRBD2 covers 9 bases. The CDR3 consists of 15 residues. The germline CDR1 and CDR2 sequences are SGHNT and YENEEA. Germline trimming cut 5 bases from V and 4 bases from J; bases unmatched to any gene: 6.

This chain joins TRBV11-2 and TRBJ1-2; the D is unclear. CDR1 and CDR2 (germline): SGHAT, FQNNGV. The CDR3 runs 13 residues. V lost 5 bases, J lost 8 bases, and 15 bases lay in between. Here the CDR3 reads CASSRTGVYGYTF. Written as DNA, the CDR3 is TGTGCCAGCAGCAGGACTGGGGTGTACGGCTACACCTTC.

The sample holds many counts of this clonotype. This chain's CDR3 is CASSFPPGLGETQYF. CDR3 DNA sequence: TGTGCCAGCAGCTTCCCCCCGGGCCTCGGAGAGACCCAGTACTTC. This chain links TRBV7-9 with TRBJ2-5, with no clear D. Trimming pared 3 bases from V and 4 bases from J, leaving 15 bases between. The CDR3 has 15 residues. CDR1 and CDR2 from the germline V gene are SEHNR and FQNEAQ (reference sequence).

This clonotype was picked up a small number of times. A much larger clone differs by one base, so this may be a read error. This chain's CDR3 is CASSFGGVSSYEQYV. The CDR3 nucleotides are TGTGCCAGCAGCTTTGGCGGGGTTAGCTCCTACGAGCAGTACGTC. The chain has TRBV7-2 and TRBJ2-7; weak D call: TRBD2 (6 bases). The CDR3 consists of 15 residues. V shed 3 bases and J shed 0 bases, with 12 bases lying between them. Germline V gene data show CDR1 as SGHTA and CDR2 as FQGNSA.